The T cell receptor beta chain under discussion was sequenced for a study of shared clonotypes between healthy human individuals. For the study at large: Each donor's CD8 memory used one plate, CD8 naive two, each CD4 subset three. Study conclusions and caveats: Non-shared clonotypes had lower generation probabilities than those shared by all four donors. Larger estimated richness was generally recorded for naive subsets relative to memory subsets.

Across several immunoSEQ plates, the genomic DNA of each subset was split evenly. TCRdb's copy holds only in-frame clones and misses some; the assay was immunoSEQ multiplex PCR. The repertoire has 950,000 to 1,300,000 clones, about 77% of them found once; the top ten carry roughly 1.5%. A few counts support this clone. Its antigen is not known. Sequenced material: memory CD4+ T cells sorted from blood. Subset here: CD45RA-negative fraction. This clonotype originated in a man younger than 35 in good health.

The CDR3 protein is CASSVGLVRSGDGYTF. The CDR3 nucleotides read TGTGCCAGCAGCGTAGGGTTGGTCAGATCAGGGGATGGCTACACCTTC. The V call is TRBV9, the J call TRBJ1-2; weak D call: TRBD1 (6 bases). Deletions cut 0 bases from V and 6 bases from J, with 18 bases between. Germline V CDR1 and CDR2: SGDLS, YYNGEE. The CDR3 is 16 residues long.